These 25 T cell receptor beta chains were sequenced from one sample in a study of human T cells and chemical hapten exposure. Time point specified: patch test 2, 6 weeks after DPC sensitization. Noted treatment: therapeutic diphenylcyclopropenone sensitization with weekly scalp DPC. TCRdb reanalysed the RACE reads using MiXCR and keeps one entry per CDR3 protein. Among 80,000 to 95,000 distinct CDR3 sequences listed, 11% were seen once. Sequencing was performed on whole blood, taken in connection with sensitization to the hapten diphenylcyclopropenone (DPC). All receptors come from a man aged 40-50 years with alopecia areata. Some clones in this sample may be carry-over from other donors' samples.

This clonotype was counted ten times or more. This rearrangement joins TRBV7-2 to TRBJ2-3; 11 nucleotides align to TRBD2. CDR3 length: 16 residues. The germline V gene encodes CDR1 SGHTA and CDR2 FQGNSA. V shed 5 bases, J shed 2 bases, and the junction held 6 bases outside the gene matches. The CDR3: CASSPGTSGLTDTQYF. CDR3 DNA sequence: TGTGCCAGCAGCCCCGGGACTAGCGGCCTCACAGATACGCAGTATTTT.

This chain uses TRBV28 with TRBJ2-5; TRBD2 agrees at 7 bases. V trimming: 5 bases; J trimming: 3 bases; junction bases outside the gene matches: 6. The germline gives CDR1 MDHEN, CDR2 SYDVKM. This CDR3 spans 14 amino acids. The CDR3 nucleotides read TGTGCCAGCAGTGAACTAGCGCAAAAAGAGACCCAGTACTTC. Encoded protein: CASSELAQKETQYF.

Only a few counts were recorded for this clonotype. The CDR3: CASSLGGLLTDTQYF. The CDR3 nucleotides read TGTGCCAGCAGCTTAGGAGGGCTTCTCACAGATACGCAGTATTTT. The rearrangement links TRBV7-9 to TRBJ2-3; D may be TRBD2 (5 bases). In germline, CDR1 is SEHNR, CDR2 FQNEAQ (reference sequence). CDR3 size: 15 residues. V lost 1 base, J lost 2 bases, and 10 bases lay in between.

This clonotype was recorded at least ten times. CDR3 nucleotides: TGTGCCAGCAGGGCGGGGACTGGAGGGGATACGCAGTATTTT. Protein sequence: CASRAGTGGDTQYF. The chain recombines TRBV6-2 or TRBV6-3 with TRBJ2-3; perhaps TRBD2 as D (6 bases). Per the germline V gene, CDR1 is MNHEY and CDR2 is SVGEGT. This CDR3 spans 14 amino acids. Trimming shortened V by 6 bases and J by 6 bases, and 16 bases separated the two germline ends.

This clonotype has only a few counts. The V gene is TRBV11-2, the J gene TRBJ2-1, with 8 positions matching TRBD2. CDR3 length: 17 amino acids. Trimming cost V 2 bases and J 7 bases; bases outside gene matches: 13. Germline assignment: CDR1 SGHAT and CDR2 FQNNGV. The CDR3 loop reads CASSLWIAGPSANEQFF. The CDR3 nucleotides are TGTGCCAGCAGCTTATGGATAGCGGGACCCTCCGCGAATGAGCAGTTCTTC.

Only a few counts were recorded for this clonotype. The chain combines TRBV29-1 with TRBJ2-7, with D maybe TRBD1 (6 bases). CDR1 is SQVTM, CDR2 ANQGSEA, per germline. The V end was cut by 6 bases, the J end by 3 bases, with 9 bases between. The CDR3 totals 11 residues. CDR3 loop: CSVATGYEQYV. CDR3 nucleotide sequence: TGCAGCGTCGCGACAGGCTACGAGCAGTACGTC.

This clonotype was recorded many times. The CDR3 here is CASRIREYSNQPQHF. The CDR3 DNA follows: TGTGCCAGCAGAATCCGAGAATATAGCAATCAGCCCCAGCATTTT. The chain carries TRBV6-5 and TRBJ1-5; D not resolved. CDR3 length: 15 residues. Germline-derived CDR1 and CDR2 are MNHEY and SVGAGI. Trimming took 6 bases from V and 0 from J, leaving 12 bases between them.

The genes are TRBV10-3 and TRBJ1-4; possibly TRBD1 for D (5 bases). The V gene's germline CDR1 is ENHRY and CDR2 SYGVKD. This CDR3 comprises 13 residues. Trimming pared 5 bases from V and 14 bases from J, leaving 18 bases between. CDR3: CAISRQSNLGLFF. Here the CDR3 DNA reads TGTGCCATCAGTAGACAGTCCAACCTCGGGCTGTTTTTT.

The CDR3, as DNA: TGTGCCAGCAGCCCCAGGGGTTTCGACTACGAGCAGTACGTC. Translated, it gives CASSPRGFDYEQYV. J is TRBJ2-7 and V is TRBV9, with a tentative D call TRBD1 (6 bases). This CDR3 spans 14 amino acids. The V and J ends lost 4 bases and 3 bases respectively, with 14 bases between them. Looked up from germline, CDR1 is SGDLS and CDR2 is YYNGEE.

This clonotype was detected a few times. In nucleotides, the CDR3 is TGTGCCAGCATTCAAAGCGGACCGAACACCGGGGAGCTGTTTTTT. This sequence encodes CASIQSGPNTGELFF. The rearrangement uses TRBV6-5 and TRBJ2-2, with D perhaps TRBD2 (5 bases). The ends were cut back, 7 bases at V and 0 bases at J, with 12 bases in the middle. The CDR3 length is 15 residues. Germline loops: CDR1 MNHEY, CDR2 SVGAGI.

V and J are TRBV12-3 or TRBV12-4 and TRBJ1-1; D call uncertain. The V end was cut by 5 bases, the J end by 6 bases, with 7 bases between. This CDR3 has 11 residues. The CDR3 is CASSGGPEAFF. The CDR3 coding sequence is TGTGCCAGCAGTGGCGGACCTGAAGCTTTCTTT.

This clonotype was found a few times. The J gene is TRBJ2-1, the V gene TRBV6-2 or TRBV6-3; TRBD2 aligns across 10 bases. The CDR3 covers 14 residues. The ends lost 7 bases at V and 5 bases at J; junction bases unmatched: 5. CDR1 and CDR2 from the germline V gene are MNHEY and SVGEGT. DNA of the CDR3: TGTGCCAGCATCCTAGCGGGAGCTAACAATGAGCAGTTCTTC. As protein: CASILAGANNEQFF.

In this sample, this clonotype turned up many times. The J gene is TRBJ1-5, the V gene TRBV6-2 or TRBV6-3; the D is unclear. Germline V gene sequence: CDR1 MNHEY, CDR2 SVGEGT. The CDR3 is 14 amino acids. V was clipped by 6 bases and J by 4 bases, with 13 bases between them. The CDR3: CASRLADRNQPQHF. The CDR3 nucleotides read TGTGCCAGCAGGCTCGCAGATCGAAATCAGCCCCAGCATTTT.

In its sample, this clonotype was seen a few times. The CDR3 nucleotides are TGTGCCAGCAGCAGAGGGACGGCCCAGCCCCAGCATTTT. Amino acid sequence: CASSRGTAQPQHF. The rearrangement uses TRBV7-9 and TRBJ1-5, with D possibly TRBD1 on 5 matching bases. V was shortened by 5 bases and J by 7 bases, with 12 bases between the two germline ends. The length of the CDR3 is 13 residues. The germline V gene encodes CDR1 SEHNR and CDR2 FQNEAQ (reference sequence).

The rearrangement joins TRBV12-3 or TRBV12-4 to TRBJ1-5; the D gene is possibly TRBD1 (6 bases). The CDR3 sequence is 13 residues long. V was shortened by 6 bases and J by 7 bases, with 13 bases between the two germline ends. CDR3 protein: CASRLGGWQPQHF. The CDR3 DNA reads TGTGCCAGCAGACTTGGGGGCTGGCAGCCCCAGCATTTT.

Only a few counts were recorded for this clonotype. The V and J genes are TRBV12-3 or TRBV12-4 and TRBJ2-5; 7 nucleotides line up with TRBD1. This CDR3 comprises 15 residues. V lost 6 bases to trimming and J lost 2 bases; unmatched junction nucleotides: 9. The CDR3 bases are TGTGCCAGCAGCCGGAACAGGGGTCTACAAGAGACCCAGTACTTC. It encodes CASSRNRGLQETQYF.

The chain recombines TRBV12-3 or TRBV12-4 with TRBJ1-1, with D perhaps TRBD1 (5 bases). The CDR3 consists of 15 residues. The V and J ends lost 4 bases and 0 bases respectively, with 12 bases between them. For the CDR3, the DNA is TGTGCCAGCAGTTCACTGGACATTATGAACACTGAAGCTTTCTTT. It is translated as CASSSLDIMNTEAFF.

This clonotype was counted only a few times. The genes are TRBV12-3 or TRBV12-4 and TRBJ2-7; TRBD1 might be the D (6 bases). Trimming took off 3 bases at V and 2 bases at J, with 11 bases between the two ends. The length of the CDR3 is 14 residues. The DNA for the CDR3 is TGTGCCAGCAGTTTTGAGAGGGGGACCTACGAGCAGTACTTC. Protein product: CASSFERGTYEQYF.

This clonotype was found a few times. V usage is TRBV14 and J usage is TRBJ2-5; the match to TRBD2 covers 10 bases. CDR1 is SGHDN, CDR2 FVKESK, per germline. J was trimmed by 4 bases and V by 2 bases; bases with no gene match: 13. The CDR3 contains 18 residues. The CDR3 bases are TGTGCCAGCAGCCAACGCCGGGATGTGGCTAGCGGGAGAGAGACCCAGTACTTC. This gives the protein CASSQRRDVASGRETQYF.

The chain carries TRBV18 and TRBJ1-1, with 7 bases identical to TRBD1. Unmatched junction bases numbered 14, after V lost 1 base and J lost 0 bases. There are 19 residues in the CDR3. CDR1 is KGHSH, CDR2 LQKENI, per germline. As DNA, the CDR3 is TGTGCCAGCTCACCACTGCGGATAGGACAGGTTACTATGAACACTGAAGCTTTCTTT. It is translated as CASSPLRIGQVTMNTEAFF.

This clonotype was detected many times. J is TRBJ1-1 and V is TRBV28; D uncertain. The CDR3 consists of 12 residues. Looked up from germline, CDR1 is MDHEN and CDR2 is SYDVKM. Trimming shortened V by 6 bases and J by 11 bases, and 16 bases separated the two germline ends. CDR3 DNA sequence: TGTGCCAGCAGAACTACCCGTACCCTGGCTTTCTTT. It codes for CASRTTRTLAFF. The full variable domain, its missing parts supplied by reference TRBV28 and TRBJ1-1, is DVKVTQSSRYLVKRTGEKVFLECVQDMDHENMFWYRQDPGLGLRLIYFSYDVKMKEKGDIPEGYSVSREKKERFSLILESASTNQTSMYLCASRTTRTLAFFGQGTRLTVV.

The chain combines TRBV2 with TRBJ2-1; 9 positions agree with TRBD1. The CDR3 spans 16 residues. Germline CDR1 is SNHLY and CDR2 is FYNNEI. With V trimmed by 4 bases and J by 7 bases, 11 bases remained unmatched. In nucleotides, the CDR3 is TGTGCCAGCAGTGCGGTTCGGGGACAGGGTACGAATGAGCAGTTCTTC. Its translation is CASSAVRGQGTNEQFF.

This clonotype was seen at least ten times. This chain connects TRBV5-1 to TRBJ2-3; the D call may be TRBD1 or TRBD2 (5 bases each). The germline V and J ends were trimmed by 3 bases and 5 bases, with 10 bases remaining between them. The CDR3 length is 13 residues. The germline gives CDR1 SGHRS, CDR2 YFSETQ. CDR3 protein: CASSSGRIDTQYF. The CDR3 coding sequence is TGCGCCAGCAGCTCGGGGCGCATAGATACGCAGTATTTT.

This clonotype was found a few times. The chain couples TRBV5-1 to TRBJ2-1, with D possibly matching TRBD1 (6 bases). The V gene's germline CDR1 is SGHRS and CDR2 YFSETQ. The CDR3 is 15 residues long. Trimming took off 1 base at V and 6 bases at J, with 14 bases between the two ends. CDR3 DNA: TGCGCCAGCAGCTTGACAGGGCTTCCGCGCAATGAGCAGTTCTTC. Translating it yields CASSLTGLPRNEQFF.

This clonotype was observed a handful of times. This sequence joins TRBV11-3 and TRBJ2-1; 8 nucleotides agree with TRBD1. CDR3 length equals 15 residues. Germline trimming cut 7 bases from V and 6 bases from J; bases unmatched to any gene: 11. The germline V gene encodes CDR1 SGHNT and CDR2 YENEEA. CDR3 in DNA: TGTGCCAGCAACCGACCGGGACAGGATATCAATGAGCAGTTCTTC. Translating gives CASNRPGQDINEQFF.